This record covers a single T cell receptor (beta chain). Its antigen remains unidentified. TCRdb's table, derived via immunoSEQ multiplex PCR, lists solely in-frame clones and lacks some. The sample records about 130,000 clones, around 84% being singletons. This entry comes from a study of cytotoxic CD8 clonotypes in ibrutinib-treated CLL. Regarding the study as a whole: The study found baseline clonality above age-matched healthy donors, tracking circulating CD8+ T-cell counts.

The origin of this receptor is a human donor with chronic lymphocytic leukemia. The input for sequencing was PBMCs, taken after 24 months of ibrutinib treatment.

CDR3 protein: CASSDPGRTF. The CDR3 DNA reads TGTGCCAGCAGTGATCCAGGACGGACCTTC. The rearrangement joins TRBV6-1 to TRBJ1-2, with D uncertain. The CDR3 runs to 10 residues. Trimming stripped 3 bases from V and 14 bases from J, with 10 bases between. Germline lookup yields CDR1 MNHNS and CDR2 SASEGT.